The sequence of this T cell receptor (beta chain) was determined in a study of T cell responses to AZD1222 COVID-19 vaccine (dated by TCRdb to 2020 to 2023). A note on the overall study: TCR sequencing was performed for about 250 trial participants, of whom around 210 were given two doses of AZD1222 and around 25 were given two doses of MenACWY control vaccine. Trial participants were enrolled by age into subgroups of 18-55, 56-69 and 70-plus years, and roughly 160, 29 and 62 TCR-sequenced participants, respectively, were included in these subgroups.

This specimen's time point label, interpreted: about 28 days (+/-7) after the second vaccine dose. AZD1222 recipients given second doses at about 4 weeks or at about 12 weeks were pooled, since spike-specific TCR depth and breadth were not found to differ between the two schedules. Samples from vaccinated people were obtained from the UK trials COV001 and COV002, which included a single-blind randomized controlled phase 2/3 trial of AZD1222 (ChAdOx1 nCoV-19) in healthy adults. For TCRbeta chain sequencing, PBMC samples were collected from trial participants at day 0 and at day 28 after the second dose. The CDR3 regions of human TCRbeta chains were analyzed by immunosequencing. Per the source publication's procedure: Repertoire TCRs were checked for matches against a reference library of SARS-CoV-2-specific TCRs that had been generated using the MIRA antigen-specificity platform. Breadth was defined as the fraction of unique TCRs that were SARS-CoV-2-associated, and depth was defined as the fraction of total T cells that were SARS-CoV-2-associated. Using the MIRA data, each spike-specific TCR was assigned both to the spike region to which the TCR was reactive and to a CD4 or CD8 class. Log10-transformed breadth and depth values were compared by one-way ANOVA with Sidak's multiple comparisons tests. TCRdb re-hosts the immuneACCESS table, in-frame sequences only. Its copies lack some clones; in the studies checked, an unresolved V gene accounts for under half of them, and the cause for the rest is not known. V and J calls plus clone size are reproduced from that table; the DNA served to infer D and trimming. Across this sample there are 77,000 or so clones, with around 93% seen only once. The top ten clonotypes cover 28% of the sample.

The CDR3 covers 18 residues, taking in both the cysteine and the phenylalanine. Kept here is only the CDR3 DNA, which spans 54 bases and is read in frame from base 1. After removal of 2 bases from V and 0 bases from J, the junction retains 9 bases not matched to a gene. Taken from the germline V gene, the CDR1 and CDR2 loops are MNHEY and SVGEGT. Results and caveats for the whole study, not just this receptor: The vaccine-associated CD4 TCRs covered the entire spike protein, and the dominant responses fell in regions 160-218 and 743-854. Reportedly, close to half of the unique spike-specific TCRs recognized epitopes lying outside the regions that are mutated in the B.1.351 and B.1.1.7 variants. After two AZD1222 doses, both the breadth and the depth of spike-specific TCRs were significantly higher than at day 0 and than in MenACWY recipients. In the small 56-69-year group, the increase in depth fell short of significance, most likely because of low power. Conclusions about previously exposed vaccinees are limited because only a handful of AZD1222 recipients were SARS-CoV-2 seropositive at baseline. No day 14 peak-response samples were available, so repertoires were characterized only after the peak T cell response. Participants were mostly white British, with more females than males. The authors suggested clonal diversity may have been underestimated.

In regard to this clone: Its binding antigen is unknown. No qualities accompany the bases; no much larger clone lies one base away.

The origin of this receptor is an adult who received the AZD1222 COVID-19 vaccine. This sample comprised peripheral blood, obtained 28 days after the second AZD1222 dose. Rearrangement joined TRBV6-2 or TRBV6-3 to TRBJ2-2, with TRBD2 matching 7 junction bases. The DNA sequence is TGTGCCAGCAGTTACCCCCTGGGAGCGGGGACGAACACCGGGGAGCTGTTTTTT. This encodes CASSYPLGAGTNTGELFF.